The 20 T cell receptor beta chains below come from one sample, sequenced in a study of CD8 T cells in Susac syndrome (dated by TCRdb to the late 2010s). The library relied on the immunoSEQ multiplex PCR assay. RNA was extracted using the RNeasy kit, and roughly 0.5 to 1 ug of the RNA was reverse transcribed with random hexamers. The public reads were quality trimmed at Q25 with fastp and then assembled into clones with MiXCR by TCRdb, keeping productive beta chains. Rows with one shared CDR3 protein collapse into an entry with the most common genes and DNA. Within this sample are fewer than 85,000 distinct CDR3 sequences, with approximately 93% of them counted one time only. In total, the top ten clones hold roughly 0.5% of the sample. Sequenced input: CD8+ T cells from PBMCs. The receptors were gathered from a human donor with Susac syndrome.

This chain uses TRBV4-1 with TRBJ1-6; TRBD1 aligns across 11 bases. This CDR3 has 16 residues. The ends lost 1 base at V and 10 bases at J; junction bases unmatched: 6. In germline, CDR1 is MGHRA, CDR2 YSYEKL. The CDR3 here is CASSQGLGDRGSPLHF. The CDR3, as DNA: TGCGCCAGCAGCCAAGGCCTCGGGGACAGGGGGTCACCCCTCCACTTT.

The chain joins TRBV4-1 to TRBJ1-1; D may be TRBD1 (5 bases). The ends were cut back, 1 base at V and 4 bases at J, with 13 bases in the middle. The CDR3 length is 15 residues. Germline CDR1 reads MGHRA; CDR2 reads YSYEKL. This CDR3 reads CASSQVKGMTTEAFF. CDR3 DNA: TGCGCCAGCAGCCAAGTGAAGGGGATGACCACTGAAGCTTTCTTT.

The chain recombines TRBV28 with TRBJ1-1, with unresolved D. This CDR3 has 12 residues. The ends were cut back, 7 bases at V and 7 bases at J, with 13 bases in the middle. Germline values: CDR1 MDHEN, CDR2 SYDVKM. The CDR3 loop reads CASITRAHEAFF. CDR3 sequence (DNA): TGTGCCAGCATAACTAGGGCCCATGAAGCTTTCTTT.

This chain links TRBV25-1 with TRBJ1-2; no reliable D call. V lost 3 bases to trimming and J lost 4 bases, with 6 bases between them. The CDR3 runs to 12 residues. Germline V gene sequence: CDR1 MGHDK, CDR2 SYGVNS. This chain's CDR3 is CASSETIYGYTF. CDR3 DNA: TGTGCCAGCAGTGAGACTATCTATGGCTACACCTTC.

The CDR3 nucleotides read TGCGCCAGCAGCCCTAGACAGGGGGCAGAGACCCAGTACTTC. As protein: CASSPRQGAETQYF. The V gene is TRBV5-1, the J gene TRBJ2-5; 10 positions match TRBD1. The V and J ends lost 4 bases and 4 bases, in that order; junction bases with no gene match: 4. The CDR3 has 14 amino acids. Germline assignment: CDR1 SGHRS and CDR2 YFSETQ.

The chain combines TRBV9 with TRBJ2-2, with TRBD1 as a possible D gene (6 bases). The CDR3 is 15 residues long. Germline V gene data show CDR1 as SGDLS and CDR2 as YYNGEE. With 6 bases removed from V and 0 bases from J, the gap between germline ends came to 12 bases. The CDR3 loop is CASTRGRANTGELFF. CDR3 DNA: TGTGCCAGCACCAGGGGACGGGCGAACACCGGGGAGCTGTTTTTT.

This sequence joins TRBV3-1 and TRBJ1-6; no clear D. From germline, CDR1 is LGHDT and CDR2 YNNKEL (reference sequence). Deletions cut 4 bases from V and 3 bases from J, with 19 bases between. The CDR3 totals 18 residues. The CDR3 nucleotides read TGTGCCAGCAGCCGCCCCTCGGTTGGCAGAAACTATAATTCACCCCTCCACTTT. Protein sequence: CASSRPSVGRNYNSPLHF.

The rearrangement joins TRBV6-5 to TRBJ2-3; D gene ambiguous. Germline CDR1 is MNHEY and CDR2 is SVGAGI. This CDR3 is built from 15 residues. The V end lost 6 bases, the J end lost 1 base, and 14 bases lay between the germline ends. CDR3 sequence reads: CASRYTALGTDTQYF. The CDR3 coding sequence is TGTGCCAGCAGATATACAGCCCTTGGCACAGATACGCAGTATTTT.

CDR3 sequence (DNA): TGTGCCAGCAGGCCCCCGGGGCGGGACACTGAAGCTTTCTTT. Its protein product is CASRPPGRDTEAFF. This chain uses TRBV7-9 with TRBJ1-1, with D tentatively TRBD1 (5 bases). The CDR3 runs to 14 residues. V was clipped by 6 bases and J by 3 bases, with 14 bases between them. CDR1 and CDR2 (germline): SEHNR, FQNEAQ (reference sequence).

This CDR3 is CASSDQPQGPGTEAFF. In nucleotides, the CDR3 is TGTGCCAGCAGCGACCAACCACAGGGCCCGGGCACTGAAGCTTTCTTT. The chain recombines TRBV9 with TRBJ1-1; a possible D gene is TRBD1 (6 bases). The germline CDR1 and CDR2 sequences are SGDLS and YYNGEE. Trimming shortened V by 3 bases and J by 4 bases, and 19 bases separated the two germline ends. CDR3 length equals 16 residues.

CDR3 DNA sequence: TGCGCCAGCAGTGTGACAGGGGCCCTCTCCTACAATGAGCAGTTCTTC. It codes for CASSVTGALSYNEQFF. The rearrangement links TRBV4-1 to TRBJ2-1; 8 bases line up with TRBD1. The germline V gene encodes CDR1 MGHRA and CDR2 YSYEKL. This CDR3 is built from 16 residues. V lost 6 bases and J lost 0; bases outside the gene matches: 7.

In nucleotides, the CDR3 is TGTGCCAGCAGTTTTACTAGCGGGGGGAGCGATGAGCAGTTCTTC. Residues: CASSFTSGGSDEQFF. The chain has TRBV28 and TRBJ2-1; 12 positions agree with TRBD2. CDR3 length equals 15 residues. V shed 3 bases, J shed 8 bases, and the junction held 5 bases outside the gene matches. Germline V gene lookup returns CDR1 MDHEN and CDR2 SYDVKM.

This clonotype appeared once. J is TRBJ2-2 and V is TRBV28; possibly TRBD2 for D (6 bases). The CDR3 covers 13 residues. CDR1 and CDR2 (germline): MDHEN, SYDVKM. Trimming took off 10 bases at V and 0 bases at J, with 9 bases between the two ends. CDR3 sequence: CATRLANTGELFF. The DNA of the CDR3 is TGTGCCACCCGACTAGCGAACACCGGGGAGCTGTTTTTT.

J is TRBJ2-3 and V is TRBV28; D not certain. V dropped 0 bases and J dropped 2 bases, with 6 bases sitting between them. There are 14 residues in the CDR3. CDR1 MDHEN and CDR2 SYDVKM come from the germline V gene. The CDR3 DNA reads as TGTGCCAGCAGTTTATGGGGAACCACAGATACGCAGTATTTT. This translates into CASSLWGTTDTQYF.

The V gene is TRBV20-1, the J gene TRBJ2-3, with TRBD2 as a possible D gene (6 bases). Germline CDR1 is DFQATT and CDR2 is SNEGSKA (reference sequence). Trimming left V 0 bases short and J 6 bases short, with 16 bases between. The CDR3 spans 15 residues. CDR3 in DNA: TGCAGTGCTAGAGATCAGACTAGTAACACTGATACGCAGTATTTT. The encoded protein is CSARDQTSNTDTQYF.

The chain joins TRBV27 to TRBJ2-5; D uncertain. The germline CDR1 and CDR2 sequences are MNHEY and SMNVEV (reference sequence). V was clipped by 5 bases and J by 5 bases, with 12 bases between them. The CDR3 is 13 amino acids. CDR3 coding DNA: TGTGCCAGCAGTCCCTCCTCCTGGGAGACCCAGTACTTC. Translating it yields CASSPSSWETQYF.

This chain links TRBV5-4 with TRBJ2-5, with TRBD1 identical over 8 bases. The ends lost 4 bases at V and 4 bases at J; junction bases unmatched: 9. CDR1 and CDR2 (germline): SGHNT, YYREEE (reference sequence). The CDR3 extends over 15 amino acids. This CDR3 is CASSPGQGSGETQYF. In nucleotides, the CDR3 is TGTGCCAGCAGCCCTGGACAGGGCTCGGGAGAGACCCAGTACTTC.

The CDR3 protein is CASSLLGQPQHF. The CDR3 DNA follows: TGTGCCAGCAGCCTGTTGGGCCAGCCCCAGCATTTT. The genes are TRBV6-6 and TRBJ1-5; no definite D call. Germline values: CDR1 MNHNY, CDR2 SVGAGI (reference sequence). V lost 6 bases and J lost 7, with 10 bases in between. The CDR3 is made up of 12 amino acids.

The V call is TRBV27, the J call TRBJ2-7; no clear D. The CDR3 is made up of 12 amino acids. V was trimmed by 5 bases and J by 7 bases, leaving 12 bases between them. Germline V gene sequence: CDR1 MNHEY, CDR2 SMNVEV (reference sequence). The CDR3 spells CASSHPLKEQYF. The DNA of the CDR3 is TGTGCCAGCAGTCACCCTTTGAAGGAGCAGTACTTC.

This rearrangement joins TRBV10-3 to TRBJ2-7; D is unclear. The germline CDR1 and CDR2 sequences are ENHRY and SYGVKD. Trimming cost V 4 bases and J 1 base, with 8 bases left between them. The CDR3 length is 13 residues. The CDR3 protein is CAISAGPSYEQYF. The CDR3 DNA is TGTGCCATCAGTGCAGGACCGTCCTACGAGCAGTACTTC.